The rows below give T cell receptor beta chains drawn from one sample of a study of T cell clones after liver transplantation. Profiling relied on immunoSEQ multiplex PCR, and the TCRdb table lists in-frame clones only, not all of them. The sample contains approximately 11,000 clones, 70% to 75% of which appear only once. Material: CD4+ T cells from blood, obtained around 33 months after liver transplant. These receptors were collected from a human patient who received a liver transplant. Part of the T cells may come from the graft donor. CDR3s include the opening cysteine and the closing phenylalanine or tryptophan. D genes are given only for firm matches. Clone size, where shown, is once, few, many, or a class for clones that have expanded.

cdr3_nt	cdr3_aa	clone_size	cdr3_length	d_call	v_call	j_call
TGCGCCAGCAGCCTTTCAGGGGGCGAGAACACTGAAGCTTTCTTT	CASSLSGGENTEAFF	NA	15	TRBD1	TRBV4-1	TRBJ1-1
TGTGCCAGCATCTTCGGGCCAAGCAATCAGCCCCAGCATTTT	CASIFGPSNQPQHF	few	14	NA	TRBV6-1	TRBJ1-5
TGTGCCAGCAGCCAAGAAACGGGGACTGGGGGGGGCCCGTACTTC	CASSQETGTGGGPYF	NA	15	NA	TRBV4-2	TRBJ2-7
TGTGCCAGCAGCTTGGATAACGGGTCGGGCTACACCTTC	CASSLDNGSGYTF	NA	13	NA	TRBV5-4	TRBJ1-2
TGTGCCAGCAGTTTTTTGCACTCTGGGGCCAACGTCCTGACTTTC	CASSFLHSGANVLTF	NA	15	NA	TRBV27	TRBJ2-6
TGCGCCAGCAGCCATACAACGGGAGTAAAGGAGACCCAGTACTTC	CASSHTTGVKETQYF	NA	15	NA	TRBV4-3	TRBJ2-5
TGTGCCAGCAGCCGAACTAGCGGGAGGGCCAGAAACATTCAGTACTTC	CASSRTSGRARNIQYF	few	16	TRBD2	TRBV14	TRBJ2-4
TGTGCCAGCAGCTTTTGGGACAGGCGTAATGAAAAACTGTTTTTT	CASSFWDRRNEKLFF	NA	15	TRBD1	TRBV5-4	TRBJ1-4
TGTGCCAGCAGCCAAGGGGGGATCCCGACCCAGCATTTT	CASSQGGIPTQHF	NA	13	NA	TRBV7-6	TRBJ1-5
TGTGCCAGCATACGGACCGACGGTTCACCCCTCCACTTT	CASIRTDGSPLHF	NA	13	NA	TRBV2	TRBJ1-6
TGTGCCAGCAGCTCCGGGGGATTCCATCAGCCCCAGCATTTT	CASSSGGFHQPQHF	medium-sized	14	NA	TRBV28	TRBJ1-5
TGTGCCAGCAGCTTGGCGGGGGTCGGCTACGAGCAGTACTTC	CASSLAGVGYEQYF	NA	14	NA	TRBV5-4	TRBJ2-7
TGTGCCAGCAGTTCACAGGGGGGCGCGGATGGCTACACCTTC	CASSSQGGADGYTF	NA	14	TRBD1	TRBV6-6	TRBJ1-2
TGTGCCAGCAGCATAACTCCGGGACAGAATGAAAAACTGTTTTTT	CASSITPGQNEKLFF	NA	15	TRBD1	TRBV6-5	TRBJ1-4
TGTGCCAGCAGTTACGGCCGAGGGGATCTTGATACGCAGTATTTT	CASSYGRGDLDTQYF	few	15	NA	TRBV6-5	TRBJ2-3
TGTGCCAGTAGTATCATCTATAGCAATCAGCCCCAGCATTTT	CASSIIYSNQPQHF	few	14	NA	TRBV19	TRBJ1-5
TGTGCCAGCAGCGCCGGGAGTGGGGACAGGGGGCTCTATGGCTACACCTTC	CASSAGSGDRGLYGYTF	NA	17	TRBD1	TRBV9	TRBJ1-2
TGTGCCAGCAGCCCAGGACAGGGGCTCGACACTGAAGCTTTCTTT	CASSPGQGLDTEAFF	NA	15	TRBD1	TRBV28	TRBJ1-1
TGTGCCAGCAGCCAAGGTCTAGGACCCGCGAACACTGAAGCTTTCTTT	CASSQGLGPANTEAFF	NA	16	NA	TRBV14	TRBJ1-1
TGTGCCAGCACTAAGGGACAGGGTAATTCACCCCTCCACTTT	CASTKGQGNSPLHF	NA	14	TRBD1	TRBV28	TRBJ1-6
TGTGCCAGCTCACAGGGATACGGCTACACCTTC	CASSQGYGYTF	NA	11	NA	TRBV28	TRBJ1-2
TGTGCCAGCAGACACAGGGTAGCAAACATTCAGTACTTC	CASRHRVANIQYF	NA	13	NA	TRBV6-5	TRBJ2-4
TGTGCCAGCAGTCCCTTGGAGAGAACGTACCAAGAGACCCAGTACTTC	CASSPLERTYQETQYF	NA	16	NA	TRBV27	TRBJ2-5
TGTGCCAGCAGCGTAGATTCCGGGCCTGGAAACACCATATATTTT	CASSVDSGPGNTIYF	NA	15	NA	TRBV9	TRBJ1-3
TGTGCCAGCTCACCAGTGTACGGGGAAGCGAACACCGGGGAGCTGTTTTTT	CASSPVYGEANTGELFF	NA	17	NA	TRBV18	TRBJ2-2
TGCGCCAGCAGCCAAGAATCCCAGGGAGGTCAGCCCCAGCATTTT	CASSQESQGGQPQHF	NA	15	NA	TRBV4-1	TRBJ1-5
TGTGCCAGCAGTTTATCGGGGGAGGATGGCTACACCTTC	CASSLSGEDGYTF	NA	13	NA	TRBV27	TRBJ1-2
TGTGCCAGCAGTGAAACTTCATTAGGGTACTACAATGAGCAGTTCTTC	CASSETSLGYYNEQFF	few	16	NA	TRBV2	TRBJ2-1
TGTGCCAGCAGTAGATCAAAGACGCCATATCCTTCCTACGAGCAGTACTTC	CASSRSKTPYPSYEQYF	NA	17	NA	TRBV7-2	TRBJ2-7
TGTGCCAGCAGCTTATCGTCAAGGGACAGAAACTACGAGCAGTACTTC	CASSLSSRDRNYEQYF	NA	16	TRBD1	TRBV13	TRBJ2-7
TGTGCCAGCAGCTTAGCCCAAAACAATGAGCAGTTCTTC	CASSLAQNNEQFF	NA	13	NA	TRBV7-9	TRBJ2-1
TGTGCCAGCAGTTTGGGTCAGGGAGCCCGGGAGCTGTTTTTT	CASSLGQGARELFF	NA	14	NA	TRBV27	TRBJ2-2
TGTGCCAGCAGCTACATAGGTCCCCGAAGCTCCTACGAGCAGTACTTC	CASSYIGPRSSYEQYF	NA	16	NA	TRBV7-9	TRBJ2-7
TGTGCCAGCAGCAGCAACAGGGTAGGCACTGAAGCTTTCTTT	CASSSNRVGTEAFF	NA	14	NA	TRBV11-2	TRBJ1-1
TGTGCCAGCAGTTTTGTGGTGTCATACAATGAGCAGTTCTTC	CASSFVVSYNEQFF	NA	14	NA	TRBV27	TRBJ2-1
TGTGCCAGCAGCCTAACAGGGGGAGGGGCAGATACGCAGTATTTT	CASSLTGGGADTQYF	few	15	NA	TRBV7-2	TRBJ2-3
TGTGCCAGTAGTATAGATCCGGGACAGAATCAGCCCCAGCATTTT	CASSIDPGQNQPQHF	NA	15	TRBD1	TRBV19	TRBJ1-5
TGTGCCAGCCAGGGGGCTAGGTTGAATGAGCAGTTCTTC	CASQGARLNEQFF	NA	13	TRBD1	TRBV7-9	TRBJ2-1
TGTGCCAGCAGCCCCGGGGACGGTGGGCGGGGGGAATACGAGCAGTACTTC	CASSPGDGGRGEYEQYF	medium-sized	17	TRBD2	TRBV7-9	TRBJ2-7
TGCGCCAGCAGCCAAGGTGTTGCAACTAATGAAAAACTGTTTTTT	CASSQGVATNEKLFF	few	15	NA	TRBV4-1	TRBJ1-4
TGTGCCAGCAGTGAACTAGCGGGAGGGCCAGATACGCAGTATTTT	CASSELAGGPDTQYF	NA	15	TRBD2	TRBV6-1	TRBJ2-3
TGTGCCAGCAGTGAAGGGGTAGGGGGCCGAGATTGGCAGCCCCAGCATTTT	CASSEGVGGRDWQPQHF	NA	17	TRBD1	TRBV6-1	TRBJ1-5
TGTGCCAGCTCAAGCGATGAAAAACTGTTTTTT	CASSSDEKLFF	NA	11	NA	TRBV18	TRBJ1-4
TGTGCCAGCAGTTTAGTAGAGACTAGCGGGGGGGCGGCAGATACGCAGTATTTT	CASSLVETSGGAADTQYF	NA	18	TRBD2	TRBV28	TRBJ2-3
TGTGCCAGCAAAGGAGGGGATAGCAATCAGCCCCAGCATTTT	CASKGGDSNQPQHF	NA	14	NA	TRBV6-5	TRBJ1-5
TGTGCCAGCAGTCTAGCGGGATACAATGAGCAGTTCTTC	CASSLAGYNEQFF	NA	13	TRBD2	TRBV2	TRBJ2-1
TGCGCCAGCAGCTTGGAGGGCGGTTCACCCCTCCACTTT	CASSLEGGSPLHF	NA	13	NA	TRBV5-1	TRBJ1-6
TGCGCCAGCAGCCATTCCCAAAACACCGGGGAGCTGTTTTTT	CASSHSQNTGELFF	medium-sized	14	NA	TRBV4-1	TRBJ2-2
TGTGCCAGCAGCGGCGGGGGACAGGGGATTGAGAAAAACATTCAGTACTTC	CASSGGGQGIEKNIQYF	NA	17	TRBD1	TRBV9	TRBJ2-4
TGTGCCAGCAGTTACTCCGAGACAGGGAGTGGCTACACCTTC	CASSYSETGSGYTF	NA	14	TRBD1	TRBV6-5	TRBJ1-2
TGTGCCAGCAGCTTAGATTCTGGGACTAGTTCCTTCAATGAGCAGTTCTTC	CASSLDSGTSSFNEQFF	NA	17	TRBD2	TRBV7-8	TRBJ2-1
TGTGCCAGCAGCGCAGGGCTGCGGACGTTAGATGAGCAGTTCTTC	CASSAGLRTLDEQFF	NA	15	NA	TRBV7-6	TRBJ2-1
TGTGCCAGCAGCCACGAGGAATTCTCTCGCTATGGCTACACCTTC	CASSHEEFSRYGYTF	NA	15	NA	TRBV6-9	TRBJ1-2
TGTGCCAGCAGTTTGACAGGGACGGAACCCTACAATGAGCAGTTCTTC	CASSLTGTEPYNEQFF	NA	16	TRBD1	TRBV28	TRBJ2-1
TGTGCCAGCAGCCAATTCTCTGGACAGCAAGAGACCCAGTACTTC	CASSQFSGQQETQYF	NA	15	NA	TRBV11-2	TRBJ2-5
TGCGCCAGCAGCTTGGTGCTGGGAGGAGAGCAGTACTTC	CASSLVLGGEQYF	NA	13	NA	TRBV5-1	TRBJ2-7
TGTGCCACCAGCACCCCGACAGATTCCTACGAGCAGTACTTC	CATSTPTDSYEQYF	NA	14	NA	TRBV15	TRBJ2-7
TGTGCCTGGAAAGCAATGGGAAACACCATATATTTT	CAWKAMGNTIYF	medium-sized	12	NA	TRBV30	TRBJ1-3
TGTGCCAGCAGCGGCATGGAAGAGACCCAGTACTTC	CASSGMEETQYF	few	12	NA	TRBV5-4	TRBJ2-5
TGTGCCAGCAGTAGCTCTGGGGCCAACGTCCTGACTTTC	CASSSSGANVLTF	NA	13	NA	TRBV27	TRBJ2-6